The T cell receptor (beta chain) under discussion was sequenced for a study of T cells expressing NK-cell markers. TCRdb reanalyzed the 5' RACE reads and collapses them to one entry per CDR3 protein, without DNA. This table lists 400,000 to 450,000 distinct CDR3 sequences. This CDR3 spans 16 amino acids. The germline gives CDR1 LGHDT, CDR2 YNNKEL (reference sequence). Considering frequency, this clonotype is medium-sized (0.01 to 0.1%). V and J are TRBV3-1 and TRBJ1-1; TCRdb designates TRBD1, a call that cannot be tested without DNA. The specimen was blood T cells: a sorted CD56 or NKG2C T cell subset, CD4+ or CD8+ T cells, or bulk PBMC T cells (not recorded which). This TCR was recovered from a woman aged 18 to 75 in good health. The CDR3 protein is CASSQDLGQGFAEAFF.